This is a list of T cell receptor beta chains from one sample in a study of CD8 T cells in ankylosing spondylitis. One entry per CDR3 protein, called by TCRdb with MiXCR from the 5' RACE reads. The sample contains roughly 300,000 distinct CDR3 sequences, 7.5% to 9% of which appear only once. What was sequenced was blood, either unsorted or a sorted T cell fraction (not recorded which). The receptors stem from a male donor with ankylosing spondylitis. CDR3s include the opening cysteine and the closing phenylalanine or tryptophan. A D gene is named only where the DNA matches it firmly. Only some rows state a clone size, as once, few, many or a class for expanded clones.

D gene | J gene | CDR3 length | clone size | V gene | CDR3 protein | CDR3 DNA
TRBD2 | TRBJ2-7 | 16 | . | TRBV6-1 | CASSELGLAGSTEQYF | TGTGCCAGCAGTGAATTGGGACTAGCGGGATCTACCGAGCAGTACTTC
. | TRBJ2-5 | 13 | few | TRBV12-3/TRBV12-4 | CASSFGPGETQYF | TGTGCCAGCAGTTTCGGGCCCGGAGAGACCCAGTACTTC
TRBD2 | TRBJ2-3 | 17 | many | TRBV7-2 | CASSLAPTGGSADTQYF | TGTGCCAGCAGCTTAGCGCCAACGGGAGGGAGCGCAGATACGCAGTATTTT
. | TRBJ1-6 | 17 | . | TRBV18 | CASSPPGGGRGNSPLHF | TGTGCCAGCTCACCACCCGGAGGGGGACGGGGTAATTCACCCCTCCACTTT
. | TRBJ2-3 | 13 | . | TRBV25-1 | CASRKRGTDTQYF | TGTGCCAGCAGAAAGAGGGGGACAGATACGCAGTATTTT
. | TRBJ2-3 | 15 | few | TRBV20-1 | CSALGHFLSTDTQYF | TGCAGTGCTCTCGGTCATTTCCTATCCACAGATACGCAGTATTTT
. | TRBJ2-2 | 14 | . | TRBV27 | CASSPQGVPGELFF | TGTGCCAGCAGTCCCCAAGGGGTCCCCGGGGAGCTGTTTTTT
TRBD1 | TRBJ2-1 | 15 | few | TRBV5-1 | CASIARDRAYDEQFF | TGCGCCAGCATCGCCAGGGACAGGGCATACGATGAGCAGTTCTTC
. | TRBJ2-7 | 13 | many | TRBV6-1 | CASSQGGAYEQYF | TGTGCCAGCAGTCAAGGAGGAGCCTACGAGCAGTACTTC
TRBD2 | TRBJ2-1 | 14 | . | TRBV20-1 | CSAIRTSGIAEQFF | TGCAGTGCTATCAGGACTAGCGGGATAGCGGAGCAGTTCTTC
. | TRBJ1-5 | 16 | . | TRBV3-1 | CASSQGGSYSNQPQHF | TGTGCCAGCAGCCAAGGGGGGTCTTACAGCAATCAGCCCCAGCATTTT
. | TRBJ2-2 | 11 | few | TRBV29-1 | CSVDWRGQLFF | TGCAGCGTTGATTGGCGGGGCCAGCTGTTTTTT
TRBD1 | TRBJ1-2 | 14 | . | TRBV5-1 | CASAMTGGDYGYTF | TGCGCCAGCGCTATGACAGGGGGCGACTATGGCTACACCTTC
. | TRBJ2-3 | 14 | . | TRBV11-3 | CASSLGFGTDTQYF | TGTGCCAGCAGCTTAGGCTTCGGCACAGATACGCAGTATTTT
TRBD1 | TRBJ1-5 | 14 | few | TRBV24-1 | CATSAPGQNQPQHF | TGTGCCACCAGTGCCCCGGGACAGAATCAGCCCCAGCATTTT
. | TRBJ1-1 | 15 | many | TRBV5-6 | CASSLDVGAGTEAFF | TGTGCCAGCAGCTTGGATGTTGGGGCGGGCACTGAAGCTTTCTTT
TRBD1 | TRBJ2-1 | 14 | many | TRBV29-1 | CSVDGTGTGNEQFF | TGCAGCGTTGACGGGACAGGGACGGGCAATGAGCAGTTCTTC
. | TRBJ2-5 | 12 | many | TRBV29-1 | CSVGSPGQAQYF | TGCAGCGTTGGATCTCCCGGCCAGGCCCAGTACTTC
. | TRBJ2-5 | 14 | many | TRBV9 | CASSSPAGQETQYF | TGTGCCAGCAGCTCCCCCGCGGGGCAAGAGACCCAGTACTTC
TRBD1 | TRBJ2-5 | 16 | . | TRBV5-1 | CASSIRQGYDSETQYF | TGCGCCAGCAGCATACGACAGGGGTATGATTCGGAGACCCAGTACTTC
. | TRBJ1-1 | 13 | . | TRBV7-9 | CASSPWDLTEAFF | TGTGCCAGCAGCCCATGGGACCTTACTGAAGCTTTCTTT
. | TRBJ2-7 | 14 | . | TRBV20-1 | CSAYMDSGVGEQYF | TGCAGTGCTTACATGGACTCCGGTGTAGGGGAGCAGTACTTC
. | TRBJ2-3 | 16 | . | TRBV9 | CASSVDSAVYTDTQYF | TGTGCCAGCAGCGTAGATAGCGCCGTTTACACAGATACGCAGTATTTT
. | TRBJ1-2 | 16 | . | TRBV7-9 | CASSSPDGGPNYGYTF | TGTGCCAGCAGCTCACCCGACGGGGGACCCAACTATGGCTACACCTTC
. | TRBJ2-6 | 15 | . | TRBV5-1 | CASSGGNSGANVLTF | TGCGCCAGCAGCGGCGGGAACTCTGGGGCCAACGTCCTGACTTTC
. | TRBJ2-1 | 16 | many | TRBV7-8 | CASRKTSGSGYNEQFF | TGTGCCAGCAGAAAGACGTCAGGATCAGGGTACAATGAGCAGTTCTTC
. | TRBJ2-3 | 13 | . | TRBV5-4 | CASSFHRTDTQYF | TGTGCCAGCAGCTTTCACCGCACAGATACGCAGTATTTT
. | TRBJ2-7 | 15 | . | TRBV12-3/TRBV12-4 | CASSPPVGGSYEQYF | TGTGCCAGCAGTCCCCCGGTTGGGGGATCCTACGAGCAGTACTTC
TRBD2 | TRBJ2-2 | 16 | few | TRBV10-3 | CAISLRSGSRTGELFF | TGTGCCATCAGCCTCCGGAGCGGGAGTAGGACCGGGGAGCTGTTTTTT
TRBD1 | TRBJ2-1 | 15 | many | TRBV7-9 | CASSNLDRDANEQFF | TGTGCCAGCAGCAACCTGGACAGGGACGCGAATGAGCAGTTCTTC
. | TRBJ2-2 | 14 | . | TRBV6-2/TRBV6-3 | CASSYGSDTGELFF | TGTGCCAGCAGTTACGGGAGCGATACCGGGGAGCTGTTTTTT
. | TRBJ2-6 | 16 | . | TRBV4-3 | CASSQDWLTGANVLTF | TGCGCCAGCAGCCAAGATTGGCTGACTGGGGCCAACGTCCTGACTTTC
TRBD2 | TRBJ2-3 | 16 | many | TRBV7-9 | CASSRVSGSGTDTQYF | TGTGCCAGCAGCCGAGTTAGCGGGAGCGGGACAGATACGCAGTATTTT
TRBD2 | TRBJ2-1 | 13 | many | TRBV12-3/TRBV12-4 | CASSFSGGNEQFF | TGTGCCAGCAGTTTTTCGGGGGGCAATGAGCAGTTCTTC
TRBD1 | TRBJ2-3 | 16 | many | TRBV20-1 | CSASVPGTASTDTQYF | TGCAGTGCTAGTGTACCGGGGACAGCCAGCACAGATACGCAGTATTTT
TRBD2 | TRBJ2-1 | 19 | . | TRBV11-2 | CASSLLRLAGGFLDNEQFF | TGTGCCAGCAGCTTGTTGCGTCTAGCGGGAGGGTTTTTGGACAATGAGCAGTTCTTC
. | TRBJ2-7 | 16 | . | TRBV6-5 | CASSYSDPPGDDEQYF | TGTGCCAGCAGTTACTCGGACCCCCCGGGTGACGACGAGCAGTACTTC
TRBD1 | TRBJ2-2 | 14 | . | TRBV27 | CASSRGQGAGELFF | TGTGCCAGCAGTAGGGGACAGGGTGCCGGGGAGCTGTTTTTT
. | TRBJ2-3 | 18 | . | TRBV4-3 | CASSQDRAGHLSADTQYF | TGCGCCAGCAGCCAAGATCGAGCTGGTCACCTCTCCGCAGATACGCAGTATTTT
. | TRBJ2-3 | 15 | many | TRBV2 | CASSEVGYSTDTQYF | TGTGCCAGCAGTGAAGTTGGCTACAGCACAGATACGCAGTATTTT
. | TRBJ1-5 | 13 | few | TRBV5-1 | CASSLSGPQPQHF | TGCGCCAGCAGCTTGTCGGGGCCTCAGCCCCAGCATTTT
. | TRBJ1-2 | 14 | few | TRBV5-1 | CASSLVADYYGYTF | TGCGCCAGCAGCTTGGTGGCTGATTACTATGGCTACACCTTC
. | TRBJ2-3 | 14 | few | TRBV5-1 | CASTTYGGTDTQYF | TGCGCCAGCACCACCTACGGGGGCACAGATACGCAGTATTTT
. | TRBJ1-1 | 12 | . | TRBV7-9 | CASSRSTAEAFF | TGTGCCAGCAGCCGTTCGACAGCTGAAGCTTTCTTT
TRBD1 | TRBJ1-1 | 11 | many | TRBV29-1 | CSTGGNTEAFF | TGCAGCACAGGGGGTAACACTGAAGCTTTCTTT
TRBD2 | TRBJ2-7 | 14 | . | TRBV6-1 | CASLPDGRSYEQYF | TGTGCCAGCCTACCCGACGGGAGGTCGTACGAGCAGTACTTC
. | TRBJ2-1 | 16 | few | TRBV5-1 | CASSRGVASSYNEQFF | TGCGCCAGCAGCCGAGGTGTCGCTAGCTCCTACAATGAGCAGTTCTTC
. | TRBJ2-3 | 14 | . | TRBV20-1 | CSAKRNPLADTQYF | TGCAGTGCTAAAAGGAATCCTCTTGCAGATACGCAGTATTTT
TRBD2 | TRBJ2-3 | 15 | few | TRBV7-3 | CASSLRGMGTDTQYF | TGTGCCAGCAGCTTGCGGGGGATGGGCACAGATACGCAGTATTTT
. | TRBJ2-5 | 14 | . | TRBV12-3/TRBV12-4 | CASSLRDYQETQYF | TGTGCCAGCAGTCTCCGGGACTACCAAGAGACCCAGTACTTC
TRBD2 | TRBJ2-1 | 15 | . | TRBV2 | CASTPLAGVYNEQFF | TGTGCCAGCACCCCCCTAGCGGGAGTCTACAATGAGCAGTTCTTC
. | TRBJ2-1 | 18 | few | TRBV6-2/TRBV6-3 | CASSYSIYRDGAYNEQFF | TGTGCCAGCAGTTACTCGATTTATCGGGACGGCGCCTACAATGAGCAGTTCTTC
. | TRBJ2-7 | 14 | many | TRBV20-1 | CSAREWNRAYEQYF | TGCAGTGCTAGAGAATGGAACCGAGCCTACGAGCAGTACTTC